Below are 2 T cell receptor beta chains sequenced from a single sample in a study of blood T cell repertoires in COVID-19. Profiled with immunoSEQ multiplex PCR; TCRdb holds only in-frame clones, not every one. The sample shows 43,000 or so clones, over 75% of them seen only once. The material sequenced was peripheral blood. All receptors derive from an older woman with acute or convalescent COVID-19.

The chain carries TRBV27 and TRBJ1-5, with 8 positions matching TRBD1. The trim removed 1 base at V and 8 bases at J, leaving 4 bases unmatched. The CDR3 loop spans 14 amino acids. From germline, CDR1 is MNHEY and CDR2 SMNVEV (reference sequence). In DNA, the CDR3 is TGTGCCAGCAGTTTATTGGGACAGGAAAAGCCCCAGCATTTT. It is translated as CASSLLGQEKPQHF.

This clone was seen once. The CDR3 nucleotides read TGTGCCAGCGGGGACAGATATAATTCACCCCTCCACTTT. Translated, it gives CASGDRYNSPLHF. The chain has TRBV14 and TRBJ1-6; the match to TRBD1 covers 7 bases. The CDR3 spans 13 residues. Germline CDR1 SGHDN, CDR2 FVKESK. Trimming cost V 8 bases and J 4 bases; bases outside gene matches: 2.